This T cell receptor beta chain was captured by sequencing in a study of Tregs in tolerant kidney transplant recipients. Repertoires were generated with immunoSEQ multiplex PCR, while TCRdb's copy carries only in-frame clones and drops some. The sample includes about 110,000 clones, nearly 90% of them seen just once. Study-level results: No direct test of biological reproducibility was done here.

From germline, CDR1 is SGHRS and CDR2 YFSETQ. This CDR3 has 15 amino acids. V trimming: 4 bases; J trimming: 4 bases; junction bases outside the gene matches: 3. As concerns this clone: Its antigen is not identified. This same CDR3 is encoded by further DNA sequences in the sample.

The starting material was CD4+ T cells from blood, obtained before the transplant. The TCR was taken from a human donor who received a combined kidney and bone marrow transplant. The chain recombines TRBV5-1 with TRBJ2-2, with 11 bases that match TRBD2. DNA for the CDR3: TGCGCCAGCAGCCAGGGGACTAGCGGCACCGGGGAGCTGTTTTTT. Its translation: CASSQGTSGTGELFF.